The 14 T cell receptor beta chains reported below all come from one sample, sequenced in a study of blood T cell repertoires in COVID-19. Profiled with immunoSEQ multiplex PCR; TCRdb holds only in-frame clones, not every one. The data hold around 78,000 clones, with approximately 89% observed a single time. What was sequenced was peripheral blood. These receptors originate from a woman aged 55-70 years with acute or convalescent COVID-19.

This clone was detected once. The chain recombines TRBV10-1 with TRBJ1-5, with D perhaps matching TRBD1 (5 bases). The CDR3 consists of 13 residues. The V end was cut by 6 bases, the J end by 6 bases, with 12 bases between. CDR1 WNHNN and CDR2 SYGVQD come from the germline V gene (reference sequence). The CDR3 DNA reads as TGCGCCAGCAGAGAGGACATGGGTCAGCCCCAGCATTTT. Residues: CASREDMGQPQHF.

The V call is TRBV7-9, the J call TRBJ1-4; 12 nucleotides match TRBD1. CDR3 length: 17 amino acids. V gave up 6 bases and J gave up 8 bases; unmatched junction bases: 13. The V gene's germline CDR1 is SEHNR and CDR2 FQNEAQ (reference sequence). CDR3 residues: CASSSRGTGGLREKLFF. Here the CDR3 DNA reads TGTGCCAGCAGTTCGAGAGGGACAGGGGGCTTACGAGAAAAACTGTTTTTT.

The chain is built from TRBV11-2 and TRBJ2-1; no firm D call. The V end lost 3 bases, the J end lost 2 bases, and 8 bases lay between the germline ends. The CDR3 covers 14 residues. The germline V gene has CDR1 SGHAT and CDR2 FQNNGV. The CDR3 is CASSLGQPYNEQFF. CDR3 nucleotides: TGTGCCAGCAGCTTGGGCCAGCCCTACAATGAGCAGTTCTTC.

The V call is TRBV28, the J call TRBJ1-1; D uncertain. The V gene lost 4 bases and the J gene lost 8 bases, with 14 bases spanning the gap. From germline, CDR1 is MDHEN and CDR2 SYDVKM. This CDR3 comprises 13 residues. The CDR3 bases are TGTGCCAGCAGTTATGACCGCGGTTTCGAAGCTTTCTTT. Amino acid sequence: CASSYDRGFEAFF. The entire variable domain, with the rest obtained from reference TRBV28 and TRBJ1-1, is as follows: DVKVTQSSRYLVKRTGEKVFLECVQDMDHENMFWYRQDPGLGLRLIYFSYDVKMKEKGDIPEGYSVSREKKERFSLILESASTNQTSMYLCASSYDRGFEAFFGQGTRLTVV.

This chain connects TRBV6-6 to TRBJ1-1; D might be TRBD1 (5 bases). Germline V gives CDR1 MNHNY, CDR2 SVGAGI (reference sequence). This CDR3 region has 13 residues. Trimming took 8 bases from V and 0 from J, leaving 10 bases between them. CDR3 DNA sequence: TGTGCCAGCTTTGACAGCCTGAACACTGAAGCTTTCTTT. Protein: CASFDSLNTEAFF.

This chain connects TRBV10-3 to TRBJ1-5; D possibly corresponds to TRBD1 (5 bases). The germline gives CDR1 ENHRY, CDR2 SYGVKD. The CDR3 consists of 15 residues. Trimming cost V 0 bases and J 4 bases, with 10 bases left between them. DNA of the CDR3: TGTGCCATCAGTGAGTCTGAGGCAGGGAATCAGCCCCAGCATTTT. Its protein product is CAISESEAGNQPQHF.

V usage is TRBV28 and J usage is TRBJ1-3; no firm D call. There are 12 residues in the CDR3. CDR1 is MDHEN, CDR2 SYDVKM, per germline. The germline V and J ends were trimmed by 2 bases and 8 bases, with 7 bases remaining between them. The CDR3 nucleotides read TGTGCCAGCAGTTTAAAGAGAGACACCATATATTTT. Translation gives CASSLKRDTIYF.

The DNA of the CDR3 is TGCGCCAGCAGCAATTGGCCAGGGTCCTACGAGCAGTACTTC. Amino acid sequence: CASSNWPGSYEQYF. V gene TRBV5-1 combines with J gene TRBJ2-7, with D possibly TRBD1 on 5 matching bases. Germline CDR1 and CDR2: SGHRS and YFSETQ. V lost 4 bases and J lost 1, with 12 bases in between. CDR3 length equals 14 residues.

The chain combines TRBV9 with TRBJ1-6; 7 bases fit TRBD1. V shed 4 bases, J shed 6 bases, and the junction held 4 bases outside the gene matches. Per the germline V gene, CDR1 is SGDLS and CDR2 is YYNGEE. This CDR3 is built from 14 residues. CDR3 in amino acids: CASSSGQSNSPLHF. CDR3 bases: TGTGCCAGCAGCTCGGGACAGTCTAATTCACCCCTCCACTTT. Full variable domain (rest looked up from reference TRBV9 and TRBJ1-6): DSGVTQTPKHLITATGQRVTLRCSPRSGDLSVYWYQQSLDQGLQFLIQYYNGEERAKGNILERFSAQQFPDLHSELNLSSLELGDSALYFCASSSGQSNSPLHFGNGTRLTVT.

The genes are TRBV5-1 and TRBJ2-1, with 11 bases fitting TRBD1. The CDR3 runs 16 residues. V shed 1 base and J 8 bases; nucleotides not matched to a gene: 8. Germline CDR1 SGHRS, CDR2 YFSETQ. CDR3 DNA sequence: TGCGCCAGCAGCTTGTGGGGCGGACAGGGGGCCGATGAGCAGTTCTTC. Amino acid sequence: CASSLWGGQGADEQFF.

The chain carries TRBV28 and TRBJ2-1; D unresolved. CDR1 and CDR2 (germline): MDHEN, SYDVKM. This CDR3 region has 13 residues. Trimming removed 8 bases at V and 4 bases at J, with 12 bases between. In nucleotides, the CDR3 is TGTGCCAGCGGTGGCGGTGGATACAATGAGCAGTTCTTC. Translation gives CASGGGGYNEQFF.

This clone appeared a single time. The CDR3 loop is CATGQEEYEQYF. Here the CDR3 DNA reads TGTGCCACGGGACAGGAGGAGTACGAGCAGTACTTC. The chain links TRBV10-3 to TRBJ2-7, with 8 positions matching TRBD1. This CDR3 contains 12 residues. Trimming at V came to 10 bases and at J to 4 bases, leaving 6 bases not matched to a gene. CDR1 is ENHRY and CDR2 is SYGVKD in the germline V gene.

The chain has TRBV5-4 and TRBJ1-1; D possibly corresponds to TRBD1 (5 bases). V was trimmed by 1 base and J by 3 bases, leaving 13 bases between them. This CDR3 has 15 amino acids. Germline lookup yields CDR1 SGHNT and CDR2 YYREEE (reference sequence). CDR3 sequence reads: CASSLLGGWDTEAFF. For the CDR3, the DNA is TGTGCCAGCAGCTTGCTTGGGGGGTGGGACACTGAAGCTTTCTTT.

Concerning this clone: Other DNA sequences of this sample code for an identical CDR3. The chain joins TRBV7-9 to TRBJ1-5, with D possibly TRBD1 on 5 matching bases. This CDR3 spans 14 amino acids. V lost 0 bases to trimming and J lost 7 bases, with 10 bases between them. Germline CDR1 SEHNR, CDR2 FQNEAQ (reference sequence). CDR3 residues: CASSLAGGGQPQHF. The CDR3 bases are TGTGCCAGCAGCTTAGCGGGGGGTGGGCAGCCCCAGCATTTT.